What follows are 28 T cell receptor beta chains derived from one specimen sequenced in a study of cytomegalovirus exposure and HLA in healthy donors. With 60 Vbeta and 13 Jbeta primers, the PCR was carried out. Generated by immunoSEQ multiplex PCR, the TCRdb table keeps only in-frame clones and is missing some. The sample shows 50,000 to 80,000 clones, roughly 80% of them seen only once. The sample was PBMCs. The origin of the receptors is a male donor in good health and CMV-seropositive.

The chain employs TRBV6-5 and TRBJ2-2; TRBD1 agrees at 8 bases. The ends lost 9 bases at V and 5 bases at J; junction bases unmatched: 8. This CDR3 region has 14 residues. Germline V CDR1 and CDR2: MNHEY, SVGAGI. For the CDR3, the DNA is TGTGCCAGAAAACACAGGGGGAGGACCGGGGAGCTGTTTTTT. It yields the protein CARKHRGRTGELFF.

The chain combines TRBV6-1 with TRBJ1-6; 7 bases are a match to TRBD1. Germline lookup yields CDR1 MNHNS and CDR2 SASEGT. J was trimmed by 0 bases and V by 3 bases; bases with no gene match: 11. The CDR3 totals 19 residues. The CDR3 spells CASSEKDRAPSSYNSPLHF. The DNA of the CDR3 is TGTGCCAGCAGTGAGAAAGACAGGGCTCCTAGCTCCTATAATTCACCCCTCCACTTT.

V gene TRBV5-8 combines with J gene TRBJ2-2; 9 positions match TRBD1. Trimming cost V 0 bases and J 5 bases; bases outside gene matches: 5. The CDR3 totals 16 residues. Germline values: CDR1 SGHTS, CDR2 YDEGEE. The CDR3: CASSLAGQGLTGELFF. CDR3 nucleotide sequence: TGTGCCAGCAGCTTGGCGGGACAGGGTCTAACCGGGGAGCTGTTTTTT.

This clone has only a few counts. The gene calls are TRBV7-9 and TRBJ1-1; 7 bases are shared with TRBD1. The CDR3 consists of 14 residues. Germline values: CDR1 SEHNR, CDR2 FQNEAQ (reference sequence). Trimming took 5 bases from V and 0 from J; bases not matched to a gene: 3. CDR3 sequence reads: CASSPGTVNTEAFF. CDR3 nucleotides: TGTGCCAGCAGCCCCGGGACAGTGAACACTGAAGCTTTCTTT.

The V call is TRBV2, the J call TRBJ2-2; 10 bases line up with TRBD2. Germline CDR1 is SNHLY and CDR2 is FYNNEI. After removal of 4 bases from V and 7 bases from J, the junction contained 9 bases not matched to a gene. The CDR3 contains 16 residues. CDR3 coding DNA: TGTGCCAGCAGTGTTGAAAGCGGGGGGGCCATCGGGGAGCTGTTTTTT. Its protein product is CASSVESGGAIGELFF.

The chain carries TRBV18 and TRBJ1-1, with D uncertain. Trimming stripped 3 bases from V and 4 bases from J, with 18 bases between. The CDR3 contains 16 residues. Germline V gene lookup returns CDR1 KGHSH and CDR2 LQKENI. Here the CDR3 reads CASSPLAGTFSTEAFF. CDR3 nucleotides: TGTGCCAGCTCACCCCTCGCGGGAACTTTCTCCACTGAAGCTTTCTTT.

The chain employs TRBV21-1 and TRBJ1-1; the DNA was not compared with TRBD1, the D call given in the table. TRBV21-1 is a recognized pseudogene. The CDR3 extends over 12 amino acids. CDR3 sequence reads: CASLQGATEAFF. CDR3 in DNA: TGTGCCAGTTTACAGGGGGCCACTGAAGCTTTCTTT.

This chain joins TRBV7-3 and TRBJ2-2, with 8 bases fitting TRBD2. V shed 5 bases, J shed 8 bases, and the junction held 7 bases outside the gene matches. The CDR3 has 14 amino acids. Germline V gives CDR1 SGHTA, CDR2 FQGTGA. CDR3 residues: CASSPRTSWGELFF. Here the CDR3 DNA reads TGTGCCAGCAGCCCTCGGACTAGCTGGGGGGAGCTGTTTTTT.

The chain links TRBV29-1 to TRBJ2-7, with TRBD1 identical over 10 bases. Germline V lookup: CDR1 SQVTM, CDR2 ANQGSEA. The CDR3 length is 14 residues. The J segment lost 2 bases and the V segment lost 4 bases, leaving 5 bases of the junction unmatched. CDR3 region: CSVGTGGTTYEQYF. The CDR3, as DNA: TGCAGCGTTGGGACAGGGGGGACCACCTACGAGCAGTACTTC.

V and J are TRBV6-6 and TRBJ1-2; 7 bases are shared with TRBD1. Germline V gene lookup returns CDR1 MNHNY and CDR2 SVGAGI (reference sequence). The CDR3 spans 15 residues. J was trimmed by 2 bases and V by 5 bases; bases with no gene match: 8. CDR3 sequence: CASSTNRGQNYGYTF. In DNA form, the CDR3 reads TGTGCCAGCAGTACGAACAGGGGACAAAACTATGGCTACACCTTC.

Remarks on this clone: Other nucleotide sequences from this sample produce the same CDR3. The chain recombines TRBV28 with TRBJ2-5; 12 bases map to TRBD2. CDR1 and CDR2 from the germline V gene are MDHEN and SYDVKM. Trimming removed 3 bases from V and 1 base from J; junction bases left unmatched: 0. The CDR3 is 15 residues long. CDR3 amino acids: CASSLTSGGQETQYF. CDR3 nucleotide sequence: TGTGCCAGCAGTTTGACTAGCGGGGGCCAAGAGACCCAGTACTTC. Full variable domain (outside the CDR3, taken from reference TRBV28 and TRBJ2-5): DVKVTQSSRYLVKRTGEKVFLECVQDMDHENMFWYRQDPGLGLRLIYFSYDVKMKEKGDIPEGYSVSREKKERFSLILESASTNQTSMYLCASSLTSGGQETQYFGPGTRLLVL.

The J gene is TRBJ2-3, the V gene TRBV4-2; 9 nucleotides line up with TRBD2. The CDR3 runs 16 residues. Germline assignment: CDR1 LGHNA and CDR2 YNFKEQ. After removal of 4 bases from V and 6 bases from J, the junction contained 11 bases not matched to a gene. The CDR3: CASSRRGSGGSDTQYF. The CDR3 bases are TGTGCCAGCAGCCGTCGCGGTAGCGGGGGATCGGATACGCAGTATTTT.

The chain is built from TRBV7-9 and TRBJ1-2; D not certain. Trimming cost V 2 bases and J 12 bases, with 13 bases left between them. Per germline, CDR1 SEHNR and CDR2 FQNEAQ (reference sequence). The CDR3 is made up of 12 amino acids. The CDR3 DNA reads TGTGCCAGCAGCTTAAGTCTTGGTGACAACACCTTC. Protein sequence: CASSLSLGDNTF.

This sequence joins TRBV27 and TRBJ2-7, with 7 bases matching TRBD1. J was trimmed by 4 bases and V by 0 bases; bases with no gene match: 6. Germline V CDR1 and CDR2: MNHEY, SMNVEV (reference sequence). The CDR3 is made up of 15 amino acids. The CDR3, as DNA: TGTGCCAGCAGTTTATCAGGGGGCGCTTTTTACGAGCAGTACTTC. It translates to CASSLSGGAFYEQYF.

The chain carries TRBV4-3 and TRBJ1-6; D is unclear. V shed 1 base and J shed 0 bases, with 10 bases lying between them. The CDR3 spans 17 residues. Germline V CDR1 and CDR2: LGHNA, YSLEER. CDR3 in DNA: TGCGCCAGCAGCCAAGTTGTACGGGGCTCCTATAATTCACCCCTCCACTTT. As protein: CASSQVVRGSYNSPLHF.

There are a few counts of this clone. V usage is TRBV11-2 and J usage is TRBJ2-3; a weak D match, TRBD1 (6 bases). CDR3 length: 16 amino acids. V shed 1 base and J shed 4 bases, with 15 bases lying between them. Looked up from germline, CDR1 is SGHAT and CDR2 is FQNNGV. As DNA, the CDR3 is TGTGCCAGCAGCTTAGGGTATCAGGGGAATGCAGATACGCAGTATTTT. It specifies CASSLGYQGNADTQYF.

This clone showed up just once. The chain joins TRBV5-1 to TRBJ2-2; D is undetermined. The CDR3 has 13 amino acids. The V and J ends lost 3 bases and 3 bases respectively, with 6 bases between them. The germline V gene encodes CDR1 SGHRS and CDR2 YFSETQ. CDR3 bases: TGCGCCAGCAGCTCTCGGGACACCGGGGAGCTGTTTTTT. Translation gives CASSSRDTGELFF. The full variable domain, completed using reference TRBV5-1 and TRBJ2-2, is KAGVTQTPRYLIKTRGQQVTLSCSPISGHRSVSWYQQTPGQGLQFLFEYFSETQRNKGNFPGRFSGRQFSNSRSEMNVSTLELGDSALYLCASSSRDTGELFFGEGSRLTVL.

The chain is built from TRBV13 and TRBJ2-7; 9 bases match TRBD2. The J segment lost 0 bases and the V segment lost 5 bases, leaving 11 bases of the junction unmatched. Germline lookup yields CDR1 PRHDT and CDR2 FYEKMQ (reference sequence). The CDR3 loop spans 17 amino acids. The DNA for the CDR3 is TGTGCCAGCAGCCTGGCCAGCGGGGGGTCGTTCTCCTACGAGCAGTACTTC. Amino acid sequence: CASSLASGGSFSYEQYF.

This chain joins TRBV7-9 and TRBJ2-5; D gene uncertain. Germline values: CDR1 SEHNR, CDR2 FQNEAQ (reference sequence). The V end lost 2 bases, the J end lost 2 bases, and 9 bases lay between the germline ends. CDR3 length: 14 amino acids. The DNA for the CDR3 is TGTGCCAGCAGCTTAAACTGGTTACAAGAGACCCAGTACTTC. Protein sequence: CASSLNWLQETQYF. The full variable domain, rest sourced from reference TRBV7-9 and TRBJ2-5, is DTGVSQNPRHKITKRGQNVTFRCDPISEHNRLYWYRQTLGQGPEFLTYFQNEAQLEKSRLLSDRFSAERPKGSFSTLEIQRTEQGDSAMYLCASSLNWLQETQYFGPGTRLLVL.

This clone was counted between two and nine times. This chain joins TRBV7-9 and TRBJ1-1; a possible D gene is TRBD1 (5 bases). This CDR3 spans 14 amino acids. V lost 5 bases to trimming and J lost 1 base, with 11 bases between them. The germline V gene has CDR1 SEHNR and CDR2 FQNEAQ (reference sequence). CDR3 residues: CASSDPGGNTEAFF. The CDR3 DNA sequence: TGTGCCAGCAGCGACCCCGGGGGGAACACTGAAGCTTTCTTT.

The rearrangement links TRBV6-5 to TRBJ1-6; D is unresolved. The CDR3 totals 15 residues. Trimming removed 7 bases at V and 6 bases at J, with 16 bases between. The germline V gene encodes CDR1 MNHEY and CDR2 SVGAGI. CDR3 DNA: TGTGCCAGCACCCCAGCGGCCTCTTTTAATTCACCCCTCCACTTT. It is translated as CASTPAASFNSPLHF.

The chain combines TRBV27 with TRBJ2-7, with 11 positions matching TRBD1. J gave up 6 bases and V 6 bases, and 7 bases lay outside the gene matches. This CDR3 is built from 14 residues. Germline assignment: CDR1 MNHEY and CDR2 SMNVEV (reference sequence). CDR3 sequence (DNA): TGTGCCAGCAGGGACGGACAGGGGGCGGGCGAGCAGTACTTC. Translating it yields CASRDGQGAGEQYF.

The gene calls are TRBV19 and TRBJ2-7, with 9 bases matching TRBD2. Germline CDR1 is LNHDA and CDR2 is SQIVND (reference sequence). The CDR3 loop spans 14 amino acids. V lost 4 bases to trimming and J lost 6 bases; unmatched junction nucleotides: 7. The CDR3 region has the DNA TGTGCCAGTAGTACAGGTGTTAGCGGGGGCGAGCAGTACTTC. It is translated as CASSTGVSGGEQYF.

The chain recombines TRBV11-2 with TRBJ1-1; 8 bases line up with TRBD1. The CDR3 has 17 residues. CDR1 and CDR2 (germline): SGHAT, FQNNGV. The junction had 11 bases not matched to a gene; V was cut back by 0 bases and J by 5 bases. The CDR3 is CASSLDRAGGRRTEAFF. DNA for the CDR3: TGTGCCAGCAGCTTAGATCGGGCAGGGGGCCGCCGAACTGAAGCTTTCTTT.

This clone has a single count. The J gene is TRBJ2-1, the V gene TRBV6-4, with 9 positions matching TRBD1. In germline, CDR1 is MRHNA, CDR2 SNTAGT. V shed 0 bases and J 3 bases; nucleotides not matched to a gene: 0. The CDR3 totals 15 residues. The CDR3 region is CASSDSDRGYNEQFF. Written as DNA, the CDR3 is TGTGCCAGCAGTGACTCGGACAGGGGCTACAATGAGCAGTTCTTC.

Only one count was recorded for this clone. CDR3 in DNA: TGTGCCAGCAGCTCCCGGGACTATTCCGGCGAGCAGTACTTC. Protein sequence: CASSSRDYSGEQYF. V usage is TRBV7-2 and J usage is TRBJ2-7; 7 bases map to TRBD2. Germline loops: CDR1 SGHTA, CDR2 FQGNSA. The CDR3 consists of 14 residues. Trimming cost V 4 bases and J 6 bases; bases outside gene matches: 9.

CDR3 in amino acids: CASSFPSAGAGEQYF. The DNA of the CDR3 is TGTGCCAGCAGCTTCCCGAGTGCAGGCGCAGGCGAGCAGTACTTC. The J gene is TRBJ2-7, the V gene TRBV5-4; D unresolved. From germline, CDR1 is SGHNT and CDR2 YYREEE (reference sequence). The length of the CDR3 is 15 residues. Deletions cut 2 bases from V and 6 bases from J, with 18 bases between.

In nucleotides, the CDR3 is TGTGCCAGCAGCGTAGAAACACAGAACACCGGGGAGCTGTTTTTT. Protein: CASSVETQNTGELFF. The chain recombines TRBV9 with TRBJ2-2, with D unclear. The germline gives CDR1 SGDLS, CDR2 YYNGEE. V lost 0 bases and J lost 1, with 7 bases in between. CDR3 length equals 15 residues.